A single sample is the source of the 20 T cell receptor beta chains below, sequenced in a study of shared clonotypes between healthy human individuals. The protocol was immunoSEQ multiplex PCR, while the TCRdb copy is restricted to in-frame clones and leaves out a portion. This sample has some 2.4 million clones, with approximately 93% found just once. The specimen was naive CD4+ T cells from PBMCs. The subset here: CD45RA+ positively selected. Every receptor here comes from a man between 18 and 35 years old in good health. Some clones in this sample may be carry-over from other donors' samples.

The chain recombines TRBV5-4 with TRBJ2-1; 8 nucleotides match TRBD2. The CDR3 covers 16 residues. V lost 3 bases and J lost 4; bases outside the gene matches: 9. From germline, CDR1 is SGHNT and CDR2 YYREEE (reference sequence). The CDR3 region is CASSSGASGLYNEQFF. The CDR3 coding sequence is TGTGCCAGCAGCTCAGGGGCTAGCGGGTTATACAATGAGCAGTTCTTC.

Points on this clone: The same CDR3 can be traced to other DNA sequences in this sample. The chain combines TRBV9 with TRBJ2-1; D not certain. CDR3 size: 14 residues. Germline lookup yields CDR1 SGDLS and CDR2 YYNGEE. Trimming left V 1 base short and J 5 bases short, with 10 bases between. In DNA form, the CDR3 reads TGTGCCAGCAGCGTACTTGCCGGCAACAATGAGCAGTTCTTC. It encodes CASSVLAGNNEQFF.

The chain employs TRBV13 and TRBJ2-7; no clear D gene. The V gene lost 2 bases and the J gene lost 0 bases, with 8 bases spanning the gap. The CDR3 consists of 14 residues. From germline, CDR1 is PRHDT and CDR2 FYEKMQ (reference sequence). The CDR3 DNA reads as TGTGCCAGCAGCTTAAGGCTCTACTCCTACGAGCAGTACTTC. It is translated as CASSLRLYSYEQYF.

V is TRBV6-5 and J is TRBJ1-5; D gene uncertain. Trimming took off 5 bases at V and 0 bases at J, with 11 bases between the two ends. The CDR3 has 15 amino acids. Germline CDR1 MNHEY, CDR2 SVGAGI. The CDR3 spells CASSPKGNSNQPQHF. The CDR3 coding sequence is TGTGCCAGCAGTCCTAAGGGAAATAGCAATCAGCCCCAGCATTTT.

This sequence joins TRBV7-2 and TRBJ2-1; 11 bases map to TRBD2. Germline CDR1 SGHTA, CDR2 FQGNSA. The V segment lost 1 base and the J segment 7 bases; nucleotides outside the gene matches: 9. The CDR3 sequence is 17 residues long. CDR3 residues: CASSLGSGTSGQNEQFF. CDR3 nucleotide sequence: TGTGCCAGCAGCTTAGGATCCGGGACTAGCGGCCAGAATGAGCAGTTCTTC.

The gene calls are TRBV6-5 and TRBJ1-2, with no clear D. The CDR3 has 13 residues. Per the germline V gene, CDR1 is MNHEY and CDR2 is SVGAGI. V lost 7 bases and J lost 4, with 13 bases in between. In nucleotides, the CDR3 is TGTGCCAGCACGCCGCGAAGAGGCTATGGCTACACCTTC. Encoded protein: CASTPRRGYGYTF.

The chain combines TRBV11-3 with TRBJ2-7, with D uncertain. The V end lost 5 bases, the J end lost 0 bases, and 11 bases lay between the germline ends. CDR1 is SGHNT, CDR2 YENEEA, per germline. The CDR3 is made up of 14 amino acids. CDR3 sequence reads: CASSRGHSSYEQYF. The CDR3, as DNA: TGTGCCAGCAGCCGAGGTCACAGCTCCTACGAGCAGTACTTC.

The CDR3 here is CASSLAKGGLETQYF. The CDR3, as DNA: TGTGCCAGCAGCTTGGCCAAAGGAGGGTTGGAGACCCAGTACTTC. The gene calls are TRBV5-4 and TRBJ2-5; tentatively, D is TRBD2 (6 bases). The CDR3 has 15 residues. The V gene lost 0 bases and the J gene lost 5 bases, with 14 bases spanning the gap. The V gene's germline CDR1 is SGHNT and CDR2 YYREEE (reference sequence).

A note on this clone: This same CDR3 is encoded by further DNA sequences in the sample. This chain joins TRBV5-1 and TRBJ2-7; 8 bases are shared with TRBD2. The CDR3 consists of 15 residues. The germline V gene encodes CDR1 SGHRS and CDR2 YFSETQ. V dropped 1 base and J dropped 4; count of bases not matched to a gene: 7. Here the CDR3 DNA reads TGCGCCAGCAGCTTGATTTCGGGAGGGCCTTACGAGCAGTACTTC. It is translated as CASSLISGGPYEQYF.

The chain uses TRBV5-1 and TRBJ1-1, with TRBD1 matching over 8 bases. Germline loops: CDR1 SGHRS, CDR2 YFSETQ. The CDR3 sequence is 15 residues long. V shed 0 bases, J shed 3 bases, and the junction held 4 bases outside the gene matches. CDR3 nucleotide sequence: TGCGCCAGCAGCTTGGATATGACAGGGGACACTGAAGCTTTCTTT. Its translation is CASSLDMTGDTEAFF.

The V call is TRBV4-1, the J call TRBJ1-2; maybe TRBD1 (5 bases). Germline V gene sequence: CDR1 MGHRA, CDR2 YSYEKL. The CDR3 totals 14 residues. V was cut by 2 bases and J by 6 bases, with 13 bases left in between. The CDR3: CASSQQLTTDGYTF. The CDR3 nucleotides read TGCGCCAGCAGCCAACAACTTACGACAGATGGCTACACCTTC.

The J gene is TRBJ2-2, the V gene TRBV5-6, with D perhaps assigned TRBD1 or TRBD2 (6 bases each). This CDR3 is 17 amino acids long. V was pared by 2 bases and J by 5 bases, with 19 bases between. Germline CDR1 is SGHDT and CDR2 is YYEEEE. CDR3 sequence: CASSLGGTIFRTGELFF. CDR3 DNA: TGTGCCAGCAGCTTAGGGGGGACGATTTTTAGGACCGGGGAGCTGTTTTTT.

The J gene is TRBJ1-5, the V gene TRBV28; 7 nucleotides match TRBD1. V shed 2 bases and J 7 bases; nucleotides not matched to a gene: 5. The CDR3 has 14 residues. Looked up from germline, CDR1 is MDHEN and CDR2 is SYDVKM. CDR3 in DNA: TGTGCCAGCAGTTTAGAGGGGGCCTGGCAGCCCCAGCATTTT. The encoded protein is CASSLEGAWQPQHF. Complete variable domain (other parts from reference TRBV28 and TRBJ1-5): DVKVTQSSRYLVKRTGEKVFLECVQDMDHENMFWYRQDPGLGLRLIYFSYDVKMKEKGDIPEGYSVSREKKERFSLILESASTNQTSMYLCASSLEGAWQPQHFGDGTRLSIL.

V and J are TRBV20-1 and TRBJ2-1; D unresolved. The CDR3 is 11 amino acids. The germline V and J ends were trimmed by 6 bases and 7 bases, with 10 bases remaining between them. The germline V gene has CDR1 DFQATT and CDR2 SNEGSKA (reference sequence). The CDR3 nucleotides are TGCAGTGCAGCCCTTAATAATGAGCAGTTCTTC. Amino acids: CSAALNNEQFF.

In regard to this clone: Additional DNA sequences in this sample encode the identical CDR3. CDR3 DNA sequence: TGTGCCAGCAGCAGGACCGGGGAGCTGTTTTTT. The encoded protein is CASSRTGELFF. V usage is TRBV11-3 and J usage is TRBJ2-2; D unresolved. This CDR3 region has 11 residues. Germline V gene sequence: CDR1 SGHNT, CDR2 YENEEA. V was cut by 5 bases and J by 5 bases, with 3 bases left in between.

The CDR3: CASSQNLGTGGQIAQHF. The CDR3 nucleotides are TGCGCCAGCAGCCAAAATTTAGGGACAGGGGGCCAAATTGCCCAGCATTTT. This chain links TRBV4-1 with TRBJ1-5; 12 bases align to TRBD1. The CDR3 consists of 17 residues. The V gene's germline CDR1 is MGHRA and CDR2 YSYEKL. Losses at the gene ends were 2 bases for V and 11 bases for J; bases not matched to a gene: 13.

The chain couples TRBV11-2 to TRBJ2-3; D is uncertain. V was cut by 2 bases and J by 0 bases, with 12 bases left in between. There are 16 residues in the CDR3. The germline V gene has CDR1 SGHAT and CDR2 FQNNGV. The CDR3 DNA follows: TGTGCCAGCAGCTTATTCAGTACGTCTAGCACAGATACGCAGTATTTT. Its translation: CASSLFSTSSTDTQYF.

Note on this clone: This sample includes further DNA sequences coding for the same CDR3. V usage is TRBV5-1 and J usage is TRBJ2-2, with D perhaps TRBD2 (5 bases). V lost 0 bases and J lost 4, with 7 bases in between. The CDR3 runs 14 residues. The V gene's germline CDR1 is SGHRS and CDR2 YFSETQ. CDR3 in amino acids: CASSLDRGTGELFF. The DNA of the CDR3 is TGCGCCAGCAGCTTGGACCGGGGCACCGGGGAGCTGTTTTTT.

This rearrangement joins TRBV7-6 to TRBJ2-3; D is unclear. CDR1 and CDR2 (germline): SGHVS, FNYEAQ. With 5 bases removed from V and 3 bases from J, the gap between germline ends came to 6 bases. This CDR3 contains 12 residues. The CDR3 loop reads CASSHPTDTQYF. In nucleotides, the CDR3 is TGTGCCAGCAGCCATCCAACAGATACGCAGTATTTT.

This clone was counted once. The J gene is TRBJ2-3, the V gene TRBV9; TRBD1 or TRBD2 may be the D gene (5 bases each). The ends were cut back, 3 bases at V and 8 bases at J, with 13 bases in the middle. CDR1 is SGDLS, CDR2 YYNGEE, per germline. The CDR3 totals 13 residues. CDR3 residues: CASSAPGPGTQYF. CDR3 DNA: TGTGCCAGCAGCGCCCCGGGGCCAGGTACGCAGTATTTT.